Reported below is one T cell receptor beta chain. Its antigen is not identified. Time point defined: pre-treatment sample, taken before nivolumab and TIL therapy. Sequencing used immunoSEQ v3. Assay: immunoSEQ multiplex PCR; the TCRdb copy retains only in-frame clones and omits some. The sample lists under 35,000 clones, around two thirds seen once, with under 3.5% in the top ten. The data originate from a study of TIL therapy for anti-PD-1-resistant metastatic lung cancer. Study details: Tumors were harvested before any PD-1/PD-L1 blockade.

Germline CDR1 LNHDA, CDR2 SQIVND (reference sequence). The V gene lost 3 bases and the J gene lost 4 bases, with 11 bases spanning the gap. The CDR3 loop spans 14 amino acids. General observations from the study: Treatment-naive, never-smoker and oncogene-addicted patients were overrepresented in this highly selected cohort.

The chain links TRBV19 to TRBJ2-3; tentatively, D is TRBD1 or TRBD2 (6 bases each). The sample consisted of blood, taken at baseline. The TCR comes from a woman aged 30 to 85 with non-small cell lung cancer. The CDR3 sequence is CASSIWGAPDTQYF. CDR3 DNA sequence: TGTGCCAGTAGTATTTGGGGGGCGCCAGATACGCAGTATTTT.